This T cell receptor beta chain originates from a study of CD8+ T cells in alopecia areata. A note on this clone: What it binds is not known.

The CDR3 covers 16 residues. Trimming took 3 bases from V and 4 from J; bases not matched to a gene: 8. Germline V lookup: CDR1 MGHRA, CDR2 YSYEKL. It was cDNA, reverse transcribed from extracted RNA, that served as the sequencing template. The method was immunoSEQ multiplex PCR; TCRdb's version includes in-frame clones alone and lacks a portion of them. There are 95,000 to 150,000 clones in the sample; around 56% occur only once, and 0.46% lies in the top ten. Treatment noted: oral pan-JAK inhibitor, 5-10 mg twice daily. Study-level points and caveats: Under tofacitinib, numerous expanded lesional clonotypes remained detectable in scalp and blood.

The chain combines TRBV4-1 with TRBJ2-1; 8 nucleotides align to TRBD1. Sample: CD4+ T cells sorted from blood, taken at week 4, from a patient treated with tofacitinib. This receptor was identified in a human donor with alopecia areata. The CDR3 DNA sequence: TGCGCCAGCAGCCAGCCCCGGGACAGGAAATACAATGAGCAGTTCTTC. Translating it yields CASSQPRDRKYNEQFF.